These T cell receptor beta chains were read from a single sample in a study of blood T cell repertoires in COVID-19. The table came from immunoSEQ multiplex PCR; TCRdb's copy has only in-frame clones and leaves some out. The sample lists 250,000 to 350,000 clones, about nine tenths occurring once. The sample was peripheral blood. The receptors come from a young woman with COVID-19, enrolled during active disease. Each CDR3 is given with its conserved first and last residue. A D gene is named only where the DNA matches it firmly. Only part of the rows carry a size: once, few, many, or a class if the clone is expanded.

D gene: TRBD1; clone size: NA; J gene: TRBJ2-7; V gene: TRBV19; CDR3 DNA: TGTGCCAGTAGTATAAGGACAGGGATATCCTACGAGCAGTACTTC; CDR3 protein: CASSIRTGISYEQYF
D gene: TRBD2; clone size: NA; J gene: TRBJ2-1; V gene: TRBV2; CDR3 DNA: TGTGCCAGCAGTGAACCGAGACTAGCGGAGTTTATATACAATGAGCAGTTCTTC; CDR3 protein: CASSEPRLAEFIYNEQFF
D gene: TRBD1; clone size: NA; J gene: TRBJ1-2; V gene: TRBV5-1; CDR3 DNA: TGCGCCAGCAGCTTGCAGGGGGAGTATGGCTACACCTTC; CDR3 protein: CASSLQGEYGYTF
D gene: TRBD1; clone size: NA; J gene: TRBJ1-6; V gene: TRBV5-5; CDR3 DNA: TGTGCCAGCAGCCCCGGGACAGGTGCCAATAATTCACCCCTCCACTTT; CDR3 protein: CASSPGTGANNSPLHF
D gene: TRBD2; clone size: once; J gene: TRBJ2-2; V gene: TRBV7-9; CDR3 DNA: TGTGCCAGCACCAACGAATGGGCTAGCGGGAGCGGGGAGCTGTTTTTT; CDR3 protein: CASTNEWASGSGELFF
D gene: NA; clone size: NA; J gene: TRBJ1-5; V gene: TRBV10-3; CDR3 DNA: TGTGCCATCAGTGAAACAGAAAAACAGCCCCAGCATTTT; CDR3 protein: CAISETEKQPQHF
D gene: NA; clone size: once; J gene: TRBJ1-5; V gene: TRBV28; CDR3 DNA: TGTGCCAGCAGTAGGGAGTCAAATAGCAATCAGCCCCAGCATTTT; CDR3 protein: CASSRESNSNQPQHF
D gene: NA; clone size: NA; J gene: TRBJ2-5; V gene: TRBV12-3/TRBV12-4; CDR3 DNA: TGTGCCAGCAGTTTGGGCGGGGTAGAGACCCAGTACTTC; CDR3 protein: CASSLGGVETQYF
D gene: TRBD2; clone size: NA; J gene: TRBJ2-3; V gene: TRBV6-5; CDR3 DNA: TGTGCCAGCAGTTACTTCGAGCGGGGCTCCACAGATACGCAGTATTTT; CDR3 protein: CASSYFERGSTDTQYF
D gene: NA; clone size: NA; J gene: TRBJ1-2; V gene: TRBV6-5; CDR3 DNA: TGTGCCAGCGAATATCGAGGCGGCGGCTACACCTTC; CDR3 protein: CASEYRGGGYTF
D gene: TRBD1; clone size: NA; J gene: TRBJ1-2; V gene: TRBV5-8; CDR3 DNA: TGTGCCAGCAGCGTGGGACAGTGGAGTGGTGGCTACACCTTC; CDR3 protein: CASSVGQWSGGYTF
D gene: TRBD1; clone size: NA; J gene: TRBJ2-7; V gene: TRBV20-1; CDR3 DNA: TGCAGTGCTAGTGTGCCGGGACAGGGGCACTACGAGCAGTACTTC; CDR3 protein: CSASVPGQGHYEQYF
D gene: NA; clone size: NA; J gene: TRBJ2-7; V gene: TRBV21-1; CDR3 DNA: TGTGCCAGCAGCCCAAAAGTGGGCAGTTCCTACGAGCAGTACTTC; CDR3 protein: CASSPKVGSSYEQYF
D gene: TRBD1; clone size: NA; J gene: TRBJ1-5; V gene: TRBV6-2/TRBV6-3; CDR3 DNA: TGTGCCAGCAGTCGGCGGACAGGGGCTAGCAATCAGCCCCAGCATTTT; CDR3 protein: CASSRRTGASNQPQHF
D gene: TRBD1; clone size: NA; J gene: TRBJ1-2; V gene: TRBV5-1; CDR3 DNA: TGCGCCAGCAGCCCGGAGGGGGCCTATGGCTACACCTTC; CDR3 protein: CASSPEGAYGYTF
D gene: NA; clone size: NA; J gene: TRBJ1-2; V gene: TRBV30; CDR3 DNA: TGTGCCTGGAGTAGGACAGTCCGTAGCGATGGCTACACCTTC; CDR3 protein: CAWSRTVRSDGYTF
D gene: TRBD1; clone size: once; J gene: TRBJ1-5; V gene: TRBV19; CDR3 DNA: TGTGCCAGTCATACAGGGGGTAATCAGCCCCAGCATTTT; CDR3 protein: CASHTGGNQPQHF
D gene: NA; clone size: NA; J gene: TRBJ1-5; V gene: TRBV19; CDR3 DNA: TGTGCCAGTACTGTCTATAGCAATCAGCCCCAGCATTTT; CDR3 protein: CASTVYSNQPQHF
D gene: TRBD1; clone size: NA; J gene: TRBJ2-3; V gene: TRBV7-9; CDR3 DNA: TGTGCCAGCAGCTGGGGACAGGGGGACACAGATACGCAGTATTTT; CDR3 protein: CASSWGQGDTDTQYF
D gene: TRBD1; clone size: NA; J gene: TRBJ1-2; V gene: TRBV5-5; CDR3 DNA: TGTGCCAGCAGCTTAGGGGGCTCCTCCTATGGCTACACCTTC; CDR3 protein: CASSLGGSSYGYTF
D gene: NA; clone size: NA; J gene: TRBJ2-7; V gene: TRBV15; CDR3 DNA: TGTGCCACCAGCAGGAGTAGCCTCTACGAGCAGTACTTC; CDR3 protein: CATSRSSLYEQYF
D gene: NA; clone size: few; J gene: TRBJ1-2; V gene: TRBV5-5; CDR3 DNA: TGTGCCAGCAGCTTTACTACGGACACTAACTATGGCTACACCTTC; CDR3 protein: CASSFTTDTNYGYTF
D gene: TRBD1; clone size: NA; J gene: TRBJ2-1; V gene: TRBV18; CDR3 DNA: TGTGCCAGCTCACGACCACAGGGGGCGATAAATGAGCAGTTCTTC; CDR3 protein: CASSRPQGAINEQFF
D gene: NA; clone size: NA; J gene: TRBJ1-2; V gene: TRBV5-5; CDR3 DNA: TGTGCCAGCAGCCCCGCGGCAACTCCCGGGGGACGCGGCTACACCTTC; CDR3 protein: CASSPAATPGGRGYTF
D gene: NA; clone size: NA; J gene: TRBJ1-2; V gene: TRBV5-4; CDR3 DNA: TGTGCCAGCAGCACGGGGGGGGAGAACTATGGCTACACCTTC; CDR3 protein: CASSTGGENYGYTF
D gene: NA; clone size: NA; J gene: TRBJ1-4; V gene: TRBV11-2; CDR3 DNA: TGTGCCAGCAGAAGACAGGCAACTAATGAAAAACTGTTTTTT; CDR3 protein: CASRRQATNEKLFF
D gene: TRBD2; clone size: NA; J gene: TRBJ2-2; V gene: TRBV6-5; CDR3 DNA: TGTGCCAGCACCAGGACTAGCGGGGAGCTGTTTTTT; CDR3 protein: CASTRTSGELFF
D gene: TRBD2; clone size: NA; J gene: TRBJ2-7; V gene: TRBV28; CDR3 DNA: TGTGCCAGCAGTTTCCCGACTAGCGGGATAGCCTACGAGCAGTACTTC; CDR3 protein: CASSFPTSGIAYEQYF
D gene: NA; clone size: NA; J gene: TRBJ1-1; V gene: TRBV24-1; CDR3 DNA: TGTGCCACCAGGGGACACCTAAACACTGAAGCTTTCTTT; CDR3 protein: CATRGHLNTEAFF
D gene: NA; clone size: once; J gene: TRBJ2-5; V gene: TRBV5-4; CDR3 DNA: TGTGCCACCACCGAGGGTCAAGAGACCCAGTACTTC; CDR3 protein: CATTEGQETQYF
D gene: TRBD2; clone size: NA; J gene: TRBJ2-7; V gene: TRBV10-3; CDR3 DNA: TGTGCCATCAGTGAGTCCGGGACTAGCGGGAGATACGAGCAGTACTTC; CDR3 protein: CAISESGTSGRYEQYF
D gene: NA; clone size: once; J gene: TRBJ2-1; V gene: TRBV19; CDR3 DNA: TGTGCCAGTAGTATAGATCCGGGGAATGAGCAGTTCTTC; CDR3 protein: CASSIDPGNEQFF
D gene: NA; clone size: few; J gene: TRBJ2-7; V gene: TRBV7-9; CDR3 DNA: TGTGCCAGCAGCTTAGCGGGCGGGGAGCAGTACTTC; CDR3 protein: CASSLAGGEQYF
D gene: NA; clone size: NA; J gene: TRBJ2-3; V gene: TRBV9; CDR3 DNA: TGTGCCAGCAGCTCAAGCAGTGCAGGCCTCCCCACAGATACGCAGTATTTT; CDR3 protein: CASSSSSAGLPTDTQYF
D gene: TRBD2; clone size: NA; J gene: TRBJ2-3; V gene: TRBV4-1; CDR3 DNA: TGCGCCAGCAGCCAAGTCTCTAGCGGGAGGGCTAGCACAGATACGCAGTATTTT; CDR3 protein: CASSQVSSGRASTDTQYF
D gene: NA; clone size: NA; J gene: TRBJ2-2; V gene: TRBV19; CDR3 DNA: TGTGCCAGTAGTATAAACAACAGGGAGCTGTTTTTT; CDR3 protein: CASSINNRELFF
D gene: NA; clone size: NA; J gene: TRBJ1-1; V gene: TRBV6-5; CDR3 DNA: TGTGCCCCCGGACGCGGGACGGTGAACACTGAAGCTTTCTTT; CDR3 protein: CAPGRGTVNTEAFF
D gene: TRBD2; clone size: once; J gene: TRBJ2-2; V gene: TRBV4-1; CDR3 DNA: TGCGCCAGCAGCCAAATCACTAGCGGGACACGGGAGCTGTTTTTT; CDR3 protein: CASSQITSGTRELFF
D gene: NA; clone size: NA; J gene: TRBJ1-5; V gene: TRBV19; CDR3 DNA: TGTGCCAGTAGTATAGCAGCGGGGCCCCAGCATTTT; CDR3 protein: CASSIAAGPQHF
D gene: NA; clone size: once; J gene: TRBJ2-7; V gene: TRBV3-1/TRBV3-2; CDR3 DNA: TGTGCCAGCAGCCTGGGACTTGAGTCCTACGAGCAGTACTTC; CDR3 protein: CASSLGLESYEQYF
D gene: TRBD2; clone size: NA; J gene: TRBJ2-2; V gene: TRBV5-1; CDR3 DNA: TGCGCCAGCAGCCTAAGGACTAGTAGCACCGGGGAGCTGTTTTTT; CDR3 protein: CASSLRTSSTGELFF
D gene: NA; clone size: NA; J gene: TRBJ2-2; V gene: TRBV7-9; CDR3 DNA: TGTGCCAGCAGCTTAGCGGCTAGCTACACCGGGGAGCTGTTTTTT; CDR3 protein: CASSLAASYTGELFF
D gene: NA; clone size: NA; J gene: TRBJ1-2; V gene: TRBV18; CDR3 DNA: TGTGCCAGCTCACCAGGCTTGACTGGCGATGGCTACACCTTC; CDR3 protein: CASSPGLTGDGYTF